What follows describes a single T cell receptor (beta chain). Antigen: not known. Trimming shortened V by 5 bases and J by 0 bases, and 4 bases separated the two germline ends. The CDR3 is made up of 12 amino acids. CDR1 and CDR2 from the germline V gene are SEHNR and FQNEAQ (reference sequence). These data belong to a study of beta chain features in type 1 diabetes. Study conclusions and caveats: Shortening of TCRB CDR3s, moderate but significant, appeared in all four CD4+ subsets of Type 1 diabetes patients.

Expressed TCRB transcripts got sequenced, as all isolated RNA was reverse transcribed. Generated by immunoSEQ multiplex PCR, the TCRdb table keeps only in-frame clones and is missing some. The sample includes over 150,000 clones, 10% of them seen just once. Sequencing was carried out using central memory CD4+ T cells from blood. The V gene is TRBV7-9, the J gene TRBJ1-1; D unclear. The sequence derives from a man aged 30 to 45 with type 1 diabetes. Written as DNA, the CDR3 is TGTGCCAGCAGCACTATGAACACTGAAGCTTTCTTT. This sequence encodes CASSTMNTEAFF.